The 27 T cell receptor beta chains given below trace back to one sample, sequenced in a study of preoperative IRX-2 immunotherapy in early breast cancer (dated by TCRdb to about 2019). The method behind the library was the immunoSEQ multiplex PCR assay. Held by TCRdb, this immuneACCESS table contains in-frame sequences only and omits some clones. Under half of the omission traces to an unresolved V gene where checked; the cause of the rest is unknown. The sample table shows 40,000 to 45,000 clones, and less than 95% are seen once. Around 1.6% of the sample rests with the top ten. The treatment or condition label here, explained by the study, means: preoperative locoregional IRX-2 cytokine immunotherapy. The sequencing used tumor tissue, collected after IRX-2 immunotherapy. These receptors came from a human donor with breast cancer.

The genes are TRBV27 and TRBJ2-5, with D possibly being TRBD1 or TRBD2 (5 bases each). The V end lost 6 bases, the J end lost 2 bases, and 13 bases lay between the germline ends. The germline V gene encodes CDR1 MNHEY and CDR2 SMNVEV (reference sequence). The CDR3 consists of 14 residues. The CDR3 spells CASSRDGFQETQYF. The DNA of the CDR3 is TGTGCCAGCAGCCGGGACGGATTTCAAGAGACCCAGTACTTC.

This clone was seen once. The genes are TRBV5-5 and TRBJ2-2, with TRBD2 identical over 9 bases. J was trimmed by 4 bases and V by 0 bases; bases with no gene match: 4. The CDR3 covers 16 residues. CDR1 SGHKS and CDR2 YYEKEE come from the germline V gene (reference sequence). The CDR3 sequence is CASSLGTRGGTGELFF. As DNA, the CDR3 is TGTGCCAGCAGCTTGGGTACGCGGGGGGGCACCGGGGAGCTGTTTTTT.

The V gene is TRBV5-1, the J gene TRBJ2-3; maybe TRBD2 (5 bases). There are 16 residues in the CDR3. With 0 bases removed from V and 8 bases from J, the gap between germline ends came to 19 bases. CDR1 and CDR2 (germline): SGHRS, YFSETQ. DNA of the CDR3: TGCGCCAGCAGCTTGGACGCTAGCCTTCCGCCCATTACGCAGTATTTT. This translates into CASSLDASLPPITQYF.

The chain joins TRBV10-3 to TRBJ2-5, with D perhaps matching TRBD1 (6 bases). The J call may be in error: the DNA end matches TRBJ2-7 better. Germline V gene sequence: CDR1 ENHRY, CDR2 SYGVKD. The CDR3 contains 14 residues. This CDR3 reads CAIRENRDSDEQYF. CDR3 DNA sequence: TGTGCCATCAGAGAGAACAGGGATTCGGACGAGCAGTACTTC.

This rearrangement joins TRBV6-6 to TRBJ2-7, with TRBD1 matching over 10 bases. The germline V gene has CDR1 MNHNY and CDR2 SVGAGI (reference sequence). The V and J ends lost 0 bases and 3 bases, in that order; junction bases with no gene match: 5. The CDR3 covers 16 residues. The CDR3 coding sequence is TGTGCCAGCAGTTACTCGAGACAGGGGGCTGGCTACGAGCAGTACTTC. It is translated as CASSYSRQGAGYEQYF.

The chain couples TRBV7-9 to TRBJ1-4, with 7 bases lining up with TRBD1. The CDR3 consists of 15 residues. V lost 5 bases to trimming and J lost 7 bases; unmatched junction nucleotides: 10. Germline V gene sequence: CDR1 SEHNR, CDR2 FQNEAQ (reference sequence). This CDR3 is CASSNARGGREKLFF. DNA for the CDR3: TGTGCCAGCAGCAACGCCAGGGGGGGACGTGAAAAACTGTTTTTT.

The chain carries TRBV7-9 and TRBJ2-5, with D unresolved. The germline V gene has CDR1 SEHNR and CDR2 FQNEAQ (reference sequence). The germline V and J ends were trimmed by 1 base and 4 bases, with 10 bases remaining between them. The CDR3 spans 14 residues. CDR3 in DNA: TGTGCCAGCAGCTTAGGGGCTGGGTCAGAGACCCAGTACTTC. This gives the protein CASSLGAGSETQYF.

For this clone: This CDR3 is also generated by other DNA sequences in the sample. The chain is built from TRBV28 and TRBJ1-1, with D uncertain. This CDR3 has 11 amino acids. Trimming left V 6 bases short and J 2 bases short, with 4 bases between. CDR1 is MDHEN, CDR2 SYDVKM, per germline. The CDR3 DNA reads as TGTGCCAGCAGCGGTAACACTGAAGCTTTCTTT. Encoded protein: CASSGNTEAFF.

CDR3 region: CASSEMVSGAYEQYF. CDR3 in DNA: TGTGCCAGCAGTGAAATGGTTAGCGGGGCCTACGAGCAGTACTTC. The chain uses TRBV2 and TRBJ2-7; 8 positions agree with TRBD2. Germline lookup yields CDR1 SNHLY and CDR2 FYNNEI. The ends lost 2 bases at V and 2 bases at J; junction bases unmatched: 5. This CDR3 comprises 15 residues. The full variable domain, with the rest looked up from reference TRBV2 and TRBJ2-7, is EPEVTQTPSHQVTQMGQEVILRCVPISNHLYFYWYRQILGQKVEFLVSFYNNEISEKSEIFDDQFSVERPDGSNFTLKIRSTKLEDSAMYFCASSEMVSGAYEQYFGPGTRLTVT.

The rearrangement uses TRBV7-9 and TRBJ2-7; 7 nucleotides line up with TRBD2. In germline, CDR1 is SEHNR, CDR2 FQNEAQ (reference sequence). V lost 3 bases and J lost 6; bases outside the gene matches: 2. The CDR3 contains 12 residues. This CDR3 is CASSFGEGEQYF. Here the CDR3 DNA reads TGTGCCAGCAGCTTCGGGGAGGGCGAGCAGTACTTC. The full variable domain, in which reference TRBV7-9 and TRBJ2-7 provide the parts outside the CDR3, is DTGVSQNPRHKITKRGQNVTFRCDPISEHNRLYWYRQTLGQGPEFLTYFQNEAQLEKSRLLSDRFSAERPKGSFSTLEIQRTEQGDSAMYLCASSFGEGEQYFGPGTRLTVT.

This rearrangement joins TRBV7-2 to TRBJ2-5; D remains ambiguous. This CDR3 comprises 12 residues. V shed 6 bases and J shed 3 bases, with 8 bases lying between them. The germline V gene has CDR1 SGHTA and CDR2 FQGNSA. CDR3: CASRRTEETQYF. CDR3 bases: TGTGCCAGCAGGCGAACCGAAGAGACCCAGTACTTC.

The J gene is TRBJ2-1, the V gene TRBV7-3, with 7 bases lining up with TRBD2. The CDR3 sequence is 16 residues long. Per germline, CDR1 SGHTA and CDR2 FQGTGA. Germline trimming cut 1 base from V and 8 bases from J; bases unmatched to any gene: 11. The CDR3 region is CASSLIGGRAGDEQFF. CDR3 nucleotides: TGTGCCAGCAGCTTAATCGGTGGGAGGGCCGGGGATGAGCAGTTCTTC.

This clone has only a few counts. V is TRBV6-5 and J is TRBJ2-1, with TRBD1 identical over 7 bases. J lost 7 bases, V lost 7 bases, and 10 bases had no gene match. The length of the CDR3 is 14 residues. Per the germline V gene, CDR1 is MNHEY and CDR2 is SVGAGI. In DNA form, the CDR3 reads TGTGCCAGCACCTCGGGACAGTTGACAAATGAGCAGTTCTTC. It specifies CASTSGQLTNEQFF.

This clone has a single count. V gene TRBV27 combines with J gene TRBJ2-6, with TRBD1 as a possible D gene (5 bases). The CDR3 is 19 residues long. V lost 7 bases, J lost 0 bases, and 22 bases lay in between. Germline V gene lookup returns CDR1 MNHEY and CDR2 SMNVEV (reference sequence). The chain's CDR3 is CASNSWPTRALSGANVLTF. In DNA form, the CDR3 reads TGTGCCAGCAATTCCTGGCCCACCAGGGCCCTCTCTGGGGCCAACGTCCTGACTTTC.

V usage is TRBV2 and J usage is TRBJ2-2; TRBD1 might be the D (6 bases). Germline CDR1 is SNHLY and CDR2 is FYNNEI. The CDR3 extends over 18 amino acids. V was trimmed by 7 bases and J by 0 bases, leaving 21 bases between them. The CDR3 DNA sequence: TGTGCCAGCAACCCTCTGGGGGCCAGCCCCACGAACACCGGGGAGCTGTTTTTT. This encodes CASNPLGASPTNTGELFF.

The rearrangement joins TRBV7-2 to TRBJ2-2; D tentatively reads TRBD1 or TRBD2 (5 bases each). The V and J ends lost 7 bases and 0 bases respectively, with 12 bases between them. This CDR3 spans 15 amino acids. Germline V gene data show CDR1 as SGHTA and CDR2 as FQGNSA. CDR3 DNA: TGTGCCAGCATCCAGGGACCGGCGAACACCGGGGAGCTGTTTTTT. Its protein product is CASIQGPANTGELFF. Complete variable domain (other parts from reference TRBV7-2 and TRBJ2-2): GAGVSQSPSNKVTEKGKDVELRCDPISGHTALYWYRQSLGQGLEFLIYFQGNSAPDKSGLPSDRFSAERTGGSVSTLTIQRTQQEDSAVYLCASIQGPANTGELFFGEGSRLTVL.

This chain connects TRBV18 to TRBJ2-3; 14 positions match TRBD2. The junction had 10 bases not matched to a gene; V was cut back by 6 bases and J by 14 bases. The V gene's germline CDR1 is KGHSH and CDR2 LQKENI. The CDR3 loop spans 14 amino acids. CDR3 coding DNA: TGTGCCAGCTCCCCCGGACTAGCGGGGGGTCTGGGGTATTTT. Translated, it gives CASSPGLAGGLGYF.

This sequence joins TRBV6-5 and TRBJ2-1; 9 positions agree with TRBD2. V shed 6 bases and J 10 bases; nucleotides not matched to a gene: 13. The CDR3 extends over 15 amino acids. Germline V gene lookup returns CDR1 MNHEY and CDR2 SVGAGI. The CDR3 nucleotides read TGTGCCAGCAGCACTAGCGGGTCTGGGGGCACAGAGCAGTTCTTC. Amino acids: CASSTSGSGGTEQFF.

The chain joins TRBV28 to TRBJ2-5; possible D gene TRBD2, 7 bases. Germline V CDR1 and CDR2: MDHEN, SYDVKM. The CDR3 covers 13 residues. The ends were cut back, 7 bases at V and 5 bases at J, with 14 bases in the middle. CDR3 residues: CASTGPGGETQYF. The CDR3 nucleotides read TGTGCCAGCACGGGTCCGGGGGGCGAGACCCAGTACTTC.

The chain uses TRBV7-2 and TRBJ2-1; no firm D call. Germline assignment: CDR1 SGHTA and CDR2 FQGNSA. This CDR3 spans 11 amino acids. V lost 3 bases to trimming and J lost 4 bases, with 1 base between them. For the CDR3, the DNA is TGTGCCAGCAGCTTTTACAATGAGCAGTTCTTC. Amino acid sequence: CASSFYNEQFF.

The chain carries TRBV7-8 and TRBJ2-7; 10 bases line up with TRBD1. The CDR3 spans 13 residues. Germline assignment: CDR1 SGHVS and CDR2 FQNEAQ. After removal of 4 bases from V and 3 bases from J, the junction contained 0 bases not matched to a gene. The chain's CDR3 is CASSWDRGYEQYF. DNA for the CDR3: TGTGCCAGCAGCTGGGACAGGGGCTACGAGCAGTACTTC. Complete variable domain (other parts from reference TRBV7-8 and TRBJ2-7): GAGVSQSPRYKVAKRGQDVALRCDPISGHVSLFWYQQALGQGPEFLTYFQNEAQLDKSGLPSDRFFAERPEGSVSTLKIQRTQQEDSAVYLCASSWDRGYEQYFGPGTRLTVT.

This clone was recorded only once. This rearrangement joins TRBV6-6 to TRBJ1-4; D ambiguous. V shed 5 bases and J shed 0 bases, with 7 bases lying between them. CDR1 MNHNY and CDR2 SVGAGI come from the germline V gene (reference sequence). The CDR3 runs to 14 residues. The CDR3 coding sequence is TGTGCCAGCAGTGACGGGGCAACTAATGAAAAACTGTTTTTT. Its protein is CASSDGATNEKLFF.

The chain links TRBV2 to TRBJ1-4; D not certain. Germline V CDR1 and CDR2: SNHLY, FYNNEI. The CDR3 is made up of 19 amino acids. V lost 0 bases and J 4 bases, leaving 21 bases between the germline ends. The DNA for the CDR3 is TGTGCCAGCAGTGAAGCTCCACCTACCCGGTTTTCCTATAATGAAAAACTGTTTTTT. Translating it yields CASSEAPPTRFSYNEKLFF.

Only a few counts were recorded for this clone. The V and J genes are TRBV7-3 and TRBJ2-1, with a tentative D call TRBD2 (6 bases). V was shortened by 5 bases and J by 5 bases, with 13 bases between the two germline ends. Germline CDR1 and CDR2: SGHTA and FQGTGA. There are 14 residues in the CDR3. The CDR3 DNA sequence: TGTGCCAGCAGCCTAAGGGGCGGGAACAATGAGCAGTTCTTC. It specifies CASSLRGGNNEQFF.

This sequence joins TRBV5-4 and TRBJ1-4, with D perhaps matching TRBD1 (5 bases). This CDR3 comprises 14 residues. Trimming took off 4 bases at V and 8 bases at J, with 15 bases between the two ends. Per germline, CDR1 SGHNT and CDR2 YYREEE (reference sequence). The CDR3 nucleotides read TGTGCCAGCAGCCCAGAAAAATGGGGCGAAAAACTGTTTTTT. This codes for CASSPEKWGEKLFF.

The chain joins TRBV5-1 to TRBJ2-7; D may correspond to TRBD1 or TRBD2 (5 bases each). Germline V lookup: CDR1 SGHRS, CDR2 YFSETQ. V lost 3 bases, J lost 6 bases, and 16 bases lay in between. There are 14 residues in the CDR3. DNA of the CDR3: TGCGCCAGCAGCTACCGGGACGGTGGCCTCGAGCAGTACTTC. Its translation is CASSYRDGGLEQYF.

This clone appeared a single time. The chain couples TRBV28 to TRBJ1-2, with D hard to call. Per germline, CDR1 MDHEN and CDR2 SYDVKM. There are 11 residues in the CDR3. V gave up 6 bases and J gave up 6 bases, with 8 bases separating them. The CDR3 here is CASSSGDGYTF. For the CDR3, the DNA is TGTGCCAGCAGCTCCGGGGATGGCTACACCTTC.